A single sample is the source of the 18 T cell receptor beta chains below, sequenced in a study of shared clonotypes between healthy human individuals. Data came from immunoSEQ multiplex PCR; TCRdb stores just in-frame clones and leaves some out. The sample yields hundreds of thousands of clones, 95% seen once. As defined, naive CD8 cells were CD45RO-negative and positively selected for CCR7, with terminally differentiated effector memory CD45RA+ cells excluded. Sequencing used naive CD8+ T cells sorted from blood. The receptors were sampled from a woman in her twenties or thirties in good health.

This rearrangement joins TRBV19 to TRBJ2-2, with D perhaps TRBD2 (6 bases). V was pared by 3 bases and J by 3 bases, with 11 bases between. Germline V lookup: CDR1 LNHDA, CDR2 SQIVND (reference sequence). CDR3 size: 15 residues. The chain's CDR3 is CASSMGGWDTGELFF. In nucleotides, the CDR3 is TGTGCCAGTAGTATGGGGGGATGGGACACCGGGGAGCTGTTTTTT.

V and J are TRBV5-1 and TRBJ2-1, with no clear D. From germline, CDR1 is SGHRS and CDR2 YFSETQ. The CDR3 extends over 15 amino acids. V lost 4 bases and J 1 base, leaving 12 bases between the germline ends. The CDR3 region is CASSVRVGSYNEQFF. CDR3 DNA: TGCGCCAGCAGCGTAAGAGTAGGTTCCTACAATGAGCAGTTCTTC.

This clone was observed a single time. This chain joins TRBV11-3 and TRBJ2-5, with D hard to call. The last part of the DNA fits TRBJ2-7 better; the J call may be wrong. CDR3 length: 16 residues. Germline CDR1 reads SGHNT; CDR2 reads YENEEA. The CDR3 DNA follows: TGTGCCAGCAGCTCGCTGGCAGCGAGAGTTACCTACGAGCAGTACTTC. Its translation: CASSSLAARVTYEQYF.

In its sample, this clone was seen once. The chain combines TRBV5-6 with TRBJ2-5, with unresolved D. Germline assignment: CDR1 SGHDT and CDR2 YYEEEE. V gave up 2 bases and J gave up 4 bases, with 9 bases separating them. This CDR3 contains 13 residues. CDR3 in amino acids: CASSFEATETQYF. The CDR3 coding sequence is TGTGCCAGCAGCTTTGAGGCCACAGAGACCCAGTACTTC.

The V and J genes are TRBV28 and TRBJ2-7, with 7 bases lining up with TRBD2. The CDR3 runs to 17 residues. The germline CDR1 and CDR2 sequences are MDHEN and SYDVKM. J gave up 2 bases and V 5 bases, and 15 bases lay outside the gene matches. The CDR3 loop is CASSTRWASGVPYEQYF. The CDR3, as DNA: TGTGCCAGCAGTACCCGGTGGGCTAGCGGAGTTCCCTACGAGCAGTACTTC.

This chain connects TRBV4-2 to TRBJ2-7; TRBD2 is a possible D gene (6 bases). The CDR3 extends over 15 amino acids. Germline values: CDR1 LGHNA, CDR2 YNFKEQ. Trimming left V 1 base short and J 4 bases short, with 14 bases between. The CDR3 nucleotides read TGTGCCAGCAGCCAAGCGGGCGGGGAAGATTACGAGCAGTACTTC. This codes for CASSQAGGEDYEQYF.

This chain connects TRBV5-6 to TRBJ2-3; 8 nucleotides align to TRBD2. Germline values: CDR1 SGHDT, CDR2 YYEEEE. CDR3 length: 16 residues. Trimming took 2 bases from V and 3 from J; bases not matched to a gene: 8. The CDR3 here is CASSFRAGVVTDTQYF. The DNA of the CDR3 is TGTGCCAGCAGCTTTAGAGCGGGAGTTGTGACAGATACGCAGTATTTT.

V usage is TRBV5-6 and J usage is TRBJ2-5, with D possibly being TRBD2 (5 bases). Germline-derived CDR1 and CDR2 are SGHDT and YYEEEE. This CDR3 is built from 15 residues. The V and J ends lost 4 bases and 1 base respectively, with 14 bases between them. The CDR3 DNA follows: TGTGCCAGCAGCCACAAACTAGGCCTCCAAGAGACCCAGTACTTC. This gives the protein CASSHKLGLQETQYF.

This chain connects TRBV28 to TRBJ2-7; D not resolved. The CDR3 covers 16 residues. Germline V gene data show CDR1 as MDHEN and CDR2 as SYDVKM. Trimming took 3 bases from V and 0 from J, leaving 15 bases between them. Here the CDR3 reads CASSFLVAASSYEQYF. CDR3 bases: TGTGCCAGCAGTTTCTTAGTTGCGGCCAGCTCCTACGAGCAGTACTTC. Full variable domain (missing parts from reference TRBV28 and TRBJ2-7): DVKVTQSSRYLVKRTGEKVFLECVQDMDHENMFWYRQDPGLGLRLIYFSYDVKMKEKGDIPEGYSVSREKKERFSLILESASTNQTSMYLCASSFLVAASSYEQYFGPGTRLTVT.

The chain combines TRBV4-1 with TRBJ1-5; 10 bases are a match to TRBD1. The CDR3 spans 19 residues. Germline CDR1 reads MGHRA; CDR2 reads YSYEKL. Trimming removed 0 bases from V and 4 bases from J; junction bases left unmatched: 12. CDR3 nucleotides: TGCGCCAGCAGCCAAGAAGGGGGACAGGGGTTCGTTGGGAATCAGCCCCAGCATTTT. This sequence encodes CASSQEGGQGFVGNQPQHF.

The rearrangement joins TRBV11-3 to TRBJ2-1; the D gene could be TRBD1 or TRBD2 (5 bases each). Germline CDR1 reads SGHNT; CDR2 reads YENEEA. Between the trimmed V and J ends, which lost 8 bases and 9 bases, there was a span of 11 bases. The CDR3 extends over 11 amino acids. The CDR3 DNA sequence: TGTGCCAGCCGAGGGGTTGGTGAGCAGTTCTTC. It yields the protein CASRGVGEQFF.

Concerning this clone: The sample carries other DNA sequences with the same CDR3. The genes are TRBV2 and TRBJ2-7, with unresolved D. Germline lookup yields CDR1 SNHLY and CDR2 FYNNEI. Trimming left V 1 base short and J 3 bases short, with 4 bases between. CDR3 length: 12 amino acids. The CDR3 DNA reads as TGTGCCAGCAGTGAAGGCGGCTACGAGCAGTACTTC. It codes for CASSEGGYEQYF.

This chain links TRBV28 with TRBJ2-7; D is tentatively TRBD1 or TRBD2 (5 bases each). Germline CDR1 is MDHEN and CDR2 is SYDVKM. The CDR3 loop spans 15 amino acids. The V end was cut by 7 bases, the J end by 5 bases, with 21 bases between. In nucleotides, the CDR3 is TGTGCCAGCACCTCGATATGGATCGGGGCCCACGAGCAGTACTTC. Its protein is CASTSIWIGAHEQYF. Together with reference TRBV28 and TRBJ2-7, the CDR3 gives the full variable domain: DVKVTQSSRYLVKRTGEKVFLECVQDMDHENMFWYRQDPGLGLRLIYFSYDVKMKEKGDIPEGYSVSREKKERFSLILESASTNQTSMYLCASTSIWIGAHEQYFGPGTRLTVT.

V and J are TRBV29-1 and TRBJ2-7; 9 nucleotides align to TRBD1. Trimming at V came to 4 bases and at J to 0 bases, leaving 1 base not matched to a gene. In germline, CDR1 is SQVTM, CDR2 ANQGSEA. This CDR3 has 13 amino acids. CDR3 loop: CSVGDRDSYEQYF. The CDR3, as DNA: TGCAGCGTTGGGGACAGGGACTCCTACGAGCAGTACTTC.

V is TRBV2 and J is TRBJ2-7; TRBD1 is a possible D gene (6 bases). The V end lost 3 bases, the J end lost 2 bases, and 14 bases lay between the germline ends. Germline CDR1 reads SNHLY; CDR2 reads FYNNEI. CDR3 size: 15 residues. This CDR3 is CASSDSLGGAYEQYF. The DNA for the CDR3 is TGTGCCAGCAGTGACTCACTAGGGGGTGCCTACGAGCAGTACTTC. The full variable domain, rest sourced from reference TRBV2 and TRBJ2-7, is EPEVTQTPSHQVTQMGQEVILRCVPISNHLYFYWYRQILGQKVEFLVSFYNNEISEKSEIFDDQFSVERPDGSNFTLKIRSTKLEDSAMYFCASSDSLGGAYEQYFGPGTRLTVT.

The chain carries TRBV28 and TRBJ1-1, with no clear D. The CDR3 consists of 12 residues. CDR1 MDHEN and CDR2 SYDVKM come from the germline V gene. The germline V and J ends were trimmed by 7 bases and 4 bases, with 10 bases remaining between them. DNA for the CDR3: TGTGCCAGCAACATAGAGTCCACTGAAGCTTTCTTT. Amino acids: CASNIESTEAFF.

The V gene is TRBV27, the J gene TRBJ2-1; tentatively, D is TRBD2 (6 bases). CDR1 is MNHEY and CDR2 is SMNVEV in the germline V gene (reference sequence). Trimming stripped 2 bases from V and 7 bases from J, with 12 bases between. The CDR3 covers 14 residues. The CDR3 spells CASSLELATNEQFF. As DNA, the CDR3 is TGTGCCAGCAGTTTAGAACTAGCTACGAATGAGCAGTTCTTC.

The DNA of the CDR3 is TGTGCCAGCAGCAATCTAGCGAGAAGCACAGATACGCAGTATTTT. Protein: CASSNLARSTDTQYF. This chain joins TRBV25-1 and TRBJ2-3; possibly TRBD2 for D (6 bases). The length of the CDR3 is 15 residues. Germline CDR1 reads MGHDK; CDR2 reads SYGVNS. Trimming shortened V by 6 bases and J by 0 bases, and 13 bases separated the two germline ends.